This T cell receptor beta chain was observed in a study of identical twins. Study-level points and caveats: Alpha sequences that were out-of-frame and twin-shared showed an excess of low generation probability. Models predicted too little out-of-frame TCR alpha sharing in monozygotic twins. Abundant cord blood beta clonotypes carried fewer insertions; memory repertoires showed none.

Remarks on this clonotype: The antigen is unknown.

One entry per CDR3 protein results from TCRdb running MiXCR on the 5' RACE reads. The table lists around 650,000 distinct CDR3 sequences, about 7% of them singletons. This CDR3 has 12 residues. V lost 1 base to trimming and J lost 10 bases, with 10 bases between them. These same data were also listed under a study on yellow fever vaccine responses in identical twins. As that report states: Twins' T cell vaccine responses reportedly looked partly convergent, partly personalized.

The chain recombines TRBV12-3 or TRBV12-4 with TRBJ1-1; D remains ambiguous. The clonotype was recovered from a woman aged 18-35 years in good health. The specimen sequenced was PBMCs. The CDR3 loop is CASSLGELTAFF. The CDR3 DNA follows: TGTGCCAGCAGTTTAGGGGAGTTAACAGCTTTCTTT.